This TCR beta chain was identified in a study of blood T cell repertoires in COVID-19. Study overall: Whether acute or convalescent, the COVID-19 samples came from the United States, Italy and Spain. T cells, B-cell-depleted T cells, or PBMCs provided the cDNA or gDNA that served as material.

In its sample, this clone was seen once. The authors' processing: Amplification with reference gene primers provided the estimates of nucleated cell counts. Here immunoSEQ multiplex PCR was the method, and the copy in TCRdb shows in-frame clones only, minus some. V and J calls and clone size come straight from that table; D and trimming were deduced from the DNA. Here the sample spans roughly 250,000 clones, roughly 84% being singletons. The CDR3 loop spans 15 amino acids. The germline gives CDR1 SEHNR, CDR2 FQNEAQ (reference sequence). V was cut by 3 bases and J by 0 bases, with 10 bases left in between.

The sample taken for sequencing was peripheral blood. The receptor comes from a woman aged 40 to 50 who had recovered from COVID-19. The V call is TRBV7-9, the J call TRBJ2-3; D unclear. The CDR3 sequence: CASSLFRSSTDTQYF. The CDR3 region has the DNA TGTGCCAGCAGCTTGTTTCGGTCTAGCACAGATACGCAGTATTTT.